The rows below give T cell receptor beta chains drawn from one sample of a study of blood T cell repertoires in COVID-19. Clones were read by immunoSEQ multiplex PCR, and TCRdb kept only the in-frame ones, dropping some. Altogether about 280,000 clones are present, more than 80% being singletons, with the ten largest covering around 2.9%. Sequenced sample: peripheral blood. Receptor source: a woman aged 25 to 39 with active or convalescent COVID-19. Each CDR3 is given without its conserved first and last residue. Fields, in order: J gene, V gene, CDR3 protein.

TRBJ2-3	TRBV5-1	ASSFRTSGSTDTQY
TRBJ2-5	TRBV7-2	ASSLLGLAGVLGTQY
TRBJ2-7	TRBV6-2/TRBV6-3	ASSNPGQTYEQY
TRBJ2-3	TRBV19	ASGQLAGPTDTQY
TRBJ2-5	TRBV6-2/TRBV6-3	ASSYREETQY
TRBJ2-1	TRBV5-1	ASSPGGWGSSYNEQF
TRBJ2-7	TRBV19	ASCNRRLRGYEQY
TRBJ1-2	TRBV5-1	ASSSDIYGYT
TRBJ2-3	TRBV15	ATSRADRGSTQY
TRBJ1-3	TRBV11-2	ASSLRDRSNTIY
TRBJ2-1	TRBV30	AWSVQDNEQF
TRBJ2-3	TRBV19	ASTGGESNTDTQY
TRBJ2-3	TRBV7-9	ASSLGSSEGTDTQY
TRBJ2-2	TRBV5-1	ATRLAGDTGELF
TRBJ1-4	TRBV7-2	ASKGALWDEKLF
TRBJ1-1	TRBV7-2	ASSLSRGLSF
TRBJ1-1	TRBV3-1/TRBV3-2	ASRGRAAKNTEAF
TRBJ1-1	TRBV19	ASTPGQGSLNTEAF
TRBJ1-2	TRBV15	ATSRPQGTAH
TRBJ1-3	TRBV5-8	ASSTLPGGRSGNTIY
TRBJ1-6	TRBV30	AWREGGQGVSPLH
TRBJ2-7	TRBV10-3	AISELGTGGSEQY
TRBJ1-6	TRBV19	ASSRQGWDSPLH
TRBJ2-3	TRBV7-8	ASSLLETPTDTQY
TRBJ2-5	TRBV4-2	ASSQDPRETQY
TRBJ1-2	TRBV18	ASSRQGTDGYT
TRBJ1-5	TRBV6-2/TRBV6-3	ASSSSRNHQPQH
TRBJ1-4	TRBV7-9	ASSSLADIWANEKLF
TRBJ1-3	TRBV21-1	ASSAEASPRNAGNTIY
TRBJ2-2	TRBV19	ATSSGRSNTGELF
TRBJ1-4	TRBV5-1	ASSFGGVGEKLF
TRBJ2-1	TRBV6-2/TRBV6-3	ASSYTLAGGEF
TRBJ1-3	TRBV28	ASSSPRREISGNTIY
TRBJ1-1	TRBV30	AWADGGDTEAF
TRBJ1-2	TRBV19	ASSRDANPHYGYT
TRBJ1-2	TRBV9	ASSPGQGIYGYT
TRBJ1-2	TRBV29-1	SVEVPAGVYGYT
TRBJ1-3	TRBV6-6	ASRFDEGTIY
TRBJ2-5	TRBV6-5	ASGDRDKETQY
TRBJ2-7	TRBV7-2	ASSPRRQEIYEQY
TRBJ1-3	TRBV6-5	ASGSAGNTIY
TRBJ2-5	TRBV5-1	ASSKAGQETQY
TRBJ2-7	TRBV30	AWREGTGYEQY
TRBJ1-2	TRBV10-3	AISEPSGQALAGYT
TRBJ2-5	TRBV18	ASSPQLTGTVQETQY
TRBJ1-5	TRBV6-6	ASSHSPRDTNQPQH
TRBJ2-5	TRBV7-2	ASSLVLAGSETQY